This TCR beta chain was observed in a study of molecular identifiers for immune sequencing clone quantification. Overall study context: Within a replicate experiment, RNA obtained from either approximately 20,000 or 98,000 naive CD8 cells was divided into five aliquots, and four of those aliquots were then sequenced.

From the PCR reads, TCRdb called clonotypes with MiXCR, one entry per CDR3 protein. Of more than 450,000 distinct CDR3 sequences listed, about 22% were seen once; the top ten hold more than 0.8%. This clonotype was observed many times. V lost 0 bases and J 4 bases, leaving 13 bases between the germline ends. The CDR3 length is 15 residues. Looked up from germline, CDR1 is SEHNR and CDR2 is FQNEAQ (reference sequence). Source material: naive CD8+ T cells from blood, with Jurkat cell RNA spiked in. Described subset: FACS-sorted CD8+CD4-CCR7+CD45RA+ naive T cells. The rearrangement joins TRBV7-9 to TRBJ2-7, with TRBD2 as a possible D gene (6 bases). This TCR was recovered from a human donor in good health. Some libraries in this study had Jurkat cell RNA spiked in. The CDR3 DNA reads as TGTGCCAGCAGCTTAGCGGAGGGCCGAACTTACGAGCAGTACTTC. Protein product: CASSLAEGRTYEQYF.